The 13 T cell receptor beta chains listed next were all sequenced from one sample in a study of T cell repertoires in cytomegalovirus infection. TCRdb re-called the reads with MiXCR, one entry per CDR3 protein. The table includes 700,000 to 950,000 distinct CDR3 sequences, about 31% detected once. These receptors lack a known antigen. The material was cultured CD8+ T cells from PBMCs, obtained from culture after CMV antigen stimulation. The origin of the receptors is a human donor in good health (CMV status not recorded). Some clones in this sample may be carry-over from other donors' samples.

In its sample, this clonotype was seen many times. The chain employs TRBV6-6 and TRBJ2-1, with 10 bases matching TRBD1. CDR1 is MNHNY and CDR2 is SVGAGI in the germline V gene (reference sequence). V was pared by 5 bases and J by 4 bases, with 5 bases of the junction left unmatched. This CDR3 comprises 15 residues. The CDR3 here is CASSPGTGDYNEQFF. CDR3 DNA: TGTGCCAGCAGTCCCGGGACAGGGGATTACAATGAGCAGTTCTTC.

This clonotype has a handful of counts. The chain uses TRBV7-8 and TRBJ2-2; 9 bases are a match to TRBD2. The CDR3 spans 17 residues. V lost 5 bases, J lost 8 bases, and 15 bases stayed unmatched. Germline CDR1 reads SGHVS; CDR2 reads FQNEAQ. CDR3 protein: CASSQRPGLALGGELFF. CDR3 bases: TGTGCCAGCAGCCAGAGACCGGGACTAGCTCTCGGAGGGGAGCTGTTTTTT.

With respect to this clonotype: Since a much larger clone is just one base distant, this may be a read error. The chain carries TRBV7-8 and TRBJ2-1; 7 bases agree with TRBD2. Germline lookup yields CDR1 SGHVS and CDR2 FQNEAQ. The CDR3 length is 15 residues. The CDR3 sequence: CANSLPGGTYNEQFF. In nucleotides, the CDR3 is TGTGCCAACAGCCTACCGGGGGGTACCTACAATGAGCAGTTCTTC.

On this clonotype itself: A much bigger clone sits one base away, suggesting this may be a read error. The rearrangement joins TRBV7-3 to TRBJ1-5; D is possibly TRBD1 (6 bases). This CDR3 is 17 amino acids long. Germline V gene data show CDR1 as SGHTA and CDR2 as FQGTGA. CDR3 bases: TGTACCAGCAGCATGTTCAACCGGGACATGCTAAATCAGCCCCAGCATTTT. Its protein is CTSSMFNRDMLNQPQHF.

With regard to this clonotype: Lacking the conserved final phenylalanine or tryptophan, this CDR3 likely reflects a read error. This sequence joins TRBV12-3 or TRBV12-4 and TRBJ2-3; 12 positions match TRBD2. The junction had 5 bases not matched to a gene; V was cut back by 5 bases and J by 2 bases. The CDR3 covers 16 residues. This CDR3 reads CASSHRLAGDTDTQYS. The CDR3 DNA is TGTGCCAGCAGTCACCGACTAGCGGGGGACACAGATACGCAGTATTCT.

This clonotype was recorded at least ten times. The chain has TRBV6-1 and TRBJ1-1; D unclear. The CDR3 is 13 amino acids. V was trimmed by 3 bases and J by 2 bases, leaving 7 bases between them. Germline V gene data show CDR1 as MNHNS and CDR2 as SASEGT. The chain's CDR3 is CASSERYNTEAFF. The CDR3 DNA is TGTGCCAGCAGTGAGAGGTACAACACTGAAGCTTTCTTT.

The chain recombines TRBV6-1 with TRBJ2-7; no firm D call. The ends were cut back, 11 bases at V and 3 bases at J, with 20 bases in the middle. Germline V gene sequence: CDR1 MNHNS, CDR2 SASEGT. This CDR3 is 14 amino acids long. CDR3 sequence (DNA): TGTGCCCTAGTGCCCAAAGGGCAGCGCTACGAGCAGTACGTC. It yields the protein CALVPKGQRYEQYV.

The chain has TRBV12-3 or TRBV12-4 and TRBJ2-7, with D uncertain. The length of the CDR3 is 13 residues. Trimming cost V 5 bases and J 1 base, with 9 bases left between them. The CDR3: CASSIGPSYEQYV. In DNA, the CDR3 is TGTGCCAGCAGTATCGGACCATCCTACGAGCAGTACGTC.

This clonotype was seen a few times. This rearrangement joins TRBV5-4 to TRBJ1-1; D perhaps matches TRBD1 (6 bases). The germline V gene encodes CDR1 SGHNT and CDR2 YYREEE (reference sequence). The CDR3 contains 14 residues. The ends were cut back, 0 bases at V and 4 bases at J, with 10 bases in the middle. The CDR3 sequence: CASSLDRDPTEAFF. Written as DNA, the CDR3 is TGTGCCAGCAGCTTGGACAGGGATCCCACTGAAGCTTTCTTT.

The chain uses TRBV11-3 and TRBJ2-7; 7 positions match TRBD1. Trimming cost V 0 bases and J 0 bases; bases outside gene matches: 5. This CDR3 is 16 amino acids long. Germline V gene lookup returns CDR1 SGHNT and CDR2 YENEEA. CDR3 amino acids: CASSLDWAGGSYEQYF. The CDR3 nucleotides are TGTGCCAGCAGCTTAGACTGGGCAGGGGGCTCCTACGAGCAGTACTTC.

V is TRBV3-1 and J is TRBJ2-1; D assignment may be TRBD1 or TRBD2 (6 bases each). From germline, CDR1 is LGHDT and CDR2 YNNKEL (reference sequence). This CDR3 has 15 amino acids. Trimming stripped 1 base from V and 4 bases from J, with 11 bases between. This CDR3 is CASSQGGGKYNEQFF. As DNA, the CDR3 is TGTGCCAGCAGCCAAGGAGGGGGGAAGTACAATGAGCAGTTCTTC.

In its sample, this clonotype was seen many times. The chain has TRBV7-6 and TRBJ2-1, with D hard to call. CDR1 and CDR2 (germline): SGHVS, FNYEAQ. V was trimmed by 5 bases and J by 2 bases, leaving 16 bases between them. The CDR3 loop spans 16 amino acids. The chain's CDR3 is CASSLTQGKAYNEQFF. The CDR3 DNA follows: TGTGCCAGCAGCCTTACGCAAGGGAAAGCCTACAATGAGCAGTTCTTC.

The chain couples TRBV9 to TRBJ1-2; D is possibly TRBD1 (5 bases). The CDR3 has 14 residues. V was pared by 0 bases and J by 5 bases, with 11 bases between. Germline-derived CDR1 and CDR2 are SGDLS and YYNGEE. The CDR3 here is CASSVGGTNYGYTF. CDR3 coding DNA: TGTGCCAGCAGCGTAGGAGGGACGAATTATGGCTACACCTTC.